These 19 T cell receptor beta chains came from one sample sequenced in a study of blood T cells in healthy people across ages. Then a second PCR, running about 7 to 11 cycles, was carried out with a sample-barcoded 5' primer and a J-beta primer mix. TCRdb re-called the 5' RACE reads through MiXCR, storing one row per CDR3 protein. The table shows about 1.8 million distinct CDR3 sequences, with 49% occurring only once. Sample: blood. The receptors come from a woman between 40 and 55 years old in good health.

This clonotype has only a few counts. The rearrangement joins TRBV6-1 to TRBJ1-6; D perhaps matches TRBD1 (5 bases). V was cut by 10 bases and J by 2 bases, with 9 bases left in between. Germline CDR1 is MNHNS and CDR2 is SASEGT. The CDR3 is made up of 13 amino acids. The CDR3 spells CAISTAYNSPLHF. DNA of the CDR3: TGTGCCATCTCGACAGCCTATAATTCACCCCTCCACTTT.

The gene calls are TRBV12-3 or TRBV12-4 and TRBJ2-1; perhaps D is TRBD1 or TRBD2 (6 bases each). This CDR3 contains 16 residues. V was pared by 3 bases and J by 3 bases, with 15 bases between. CDR3 protein: CASSFGTGGGYNEQFF. The CDR3 nucleotides read TGTGCCAGCAGTTTCGGTACTGGAGGGGGCTACAATGAGCAGTTCTTC.

The V gene is TRBV7-2, the J gene TRBJ1-5; possibly TRBD1 for D (5 bases). CDR1 is SGHTA, CDR2 FQGNSA, per germline. The CDR3 extends over 15 amino acids. The V gene lost 5 bases and the J gene lost 5 bases, with 16 bases spanning the gap. CDR3 bases: TGTGCCAGCAGCCCCTCGAGAGGGGTGGATCAGCCCCAGCATTTT. Its protein is CASSPSRGVDQPQHF.

This chain links TRBV20-1 with TRBJ2-4; 9 bases fit TRBD1. The J call is in doubt because the DNA end fits TRBJ2-7 better. The CDR3 consists of 14 residues. The germline V gene encodes CDR1 DFQATT and CDR2 SNEGSKA (reference sequence). The CDR3 DNA is TGCAGTGCGCGGGACAGGGTCCGCTGGTACGAGCAGTACTTC. Protein sequence: CSARDRVRWYEQYF.

This clonotype was seen once. The chain joins TRBV4-1 to TRBJ1-2; 9 bases are a match to TRBD1. The germline V gene encodes CDR1 MGHRA and CDR2 YSYEKL. V gave up 0 bases and J gave up 2 bases; unmatched junction bases: 10. This CDR3 comprises 18 residues. The CDR3 DNA sequence: TGCGCCAGCAGCCAAGAGCGAGGGACAGGGAGACCGAACTATGGCTACACCTTC. This gives the protein CASSQERGTGRPNYGYTF.

The rearrangement uses TRBV5-1 and TRBJ2-3; D is ambiguous. The CDR3 extends over 14 amino acids. The V gene's germline CDR1 is SGHRS and CDR2 YFSETQ. Trimming pared 2 bases from V and 2 bases from J, leaving 9 bases between. Here the CDR3 DNA reads TGCGCCAGCAGCTTCGACGGAATCACAGATACGCAGTATTTT. Encoded protein: CASSFDGITDTQYF.

The gene calls are TRBV29-1 and TRBJ1-1; 8 bases fit TRBD1. The CDR3 length is 12 residues. The V gene's germline CDR1 is SQVTM and CDR2 ANQGSEA. CDR3 amino acids: CSVTGGYTEAFF. The CDR3 DNA reads as TGCAGTGTCACAGGGGGGTACACTGAAGCTTTCTTT.

In this sample, this clonotype turned up a few times. J is TRBJ1-2 and V is TRBV7-9; 7 bases agree with TRBD1. The V gene end was trimmed by 5 bases and the J gene end by 4 bases; junction bases not matched to a gene: 4. Germline loops: CDR1 SEHNR, CDR2 FQNEAQ (reference sequence). The CDR3 consists of 13 residues. The CDR3 loop reads CASSQGQPYGYTF. In DNA form, the CDR3 reads TGTGCCAGCAGCCAGGGACAGCCCTATGGCTACACCTTC.

CDR3: CASSTVNGPGGYEQYF. CDR3 sequence (DNA): TGTGCCAGCAGCACCGTTAACGGACCCGGGGGCTATGAGCAGTACTTC. V and J are TRBV11-2 and TRBJ2-7; possibly TRBD1 or TRBD2 for D (6 bases each). From germline, CDR1 is SGHAT and CDR2 FQNNGV. The CDR3 sequence is 16 residues long. Trimming stripped 5 bases from V and 7 bases from J, with 24 bases between.

This clonotype has a count of ten or more. This chain joins TRBV7-2 and TRBJ2-7, with 8 nucleotides matching TRBD1. Per the germline V gene, CDR1 is SGHTA and CDR2 is FQGNSA. V trimming: 5 bases; J trimming: 0 bases; junction bases outside the gene matches: 6. This CDR3 spans 15 amino acids. The DNA for the CDR3 is TGTGCCAGCAGCCCCACAGGGGGTAGCTCCTACGAGCAGTACTTC. Residues: CASSPTGGSSYEQYF.

The V call is TRBV20-1, the J call TRBJ2-7; possibly TRBD2 for D (7 bases). This CDR3 spans 15 amino acids. Deletions cut 5 bases from V and 5 bases from J, with 22 bases between. Per the germline V gene, CDR1 is DFQATT and CDR2 is SNEGSKA (reference sequence). CDR3 residues: CSAYRTGGSSDEQYF. CDR3 nucleotide sequence: TGCAGTGCTTACAGGACGGGGGGCAGTTCCGACGAGCAGTACTTC.

The sample holds a few counts of this clonotype. The V gene is TRBV12-3 or TRBV12-4, the J gene TRBJ1-1; 7 positions agree with TRBD1. This CDR3 is built from 15 residues. V lost 5 bases and J lost 1; bases outside the gene matches: 7. CDR3 sequence: CASSPRTGPNTEAFF. CDR3 sequence (DNA): TGTGCCAGCAGTCCTAGGACAGGCCCGAACACTGAAGCTTTCTTT.

This clonotype was seen a handful of times. The gene calls are TRBV20-1 and TRBJ2-7; TRBD1 is a possible D gene (5 bases). The CDR3 consists of 13 residues. V lost 8 bases to trimming and J lost 2 bases, with 16 bases between them. In germline, CDR1 is DFQATT, CDR2 SNEGSKA (reference sequence). The CDR3 nucleotides read TGCAGTATACCGACAGCCTTGGCCTACGAGCAGTACTTC. Translation: CSIPTALAYEQYF.

This clonotype showed up just a few times. This chain uses TRBV7-6 with TRBJ2-5; D not resolved. The CDR3 covers 16 residues. V shed 3 bases and J shed 4 bases, with 18 bases lying between them. Looked up from germline, CDR1 is SGHVS and CDR2 is FNYEAQ. The CDR3 loop reads CASSLGISPKAETQYF. The DNA of the CDR3 is TGTGCCAGCAGCTTGGGGATTAGCCCTAAGGCAGAGACCCAGTACTTC. Variable domain in full (rest from reference TRBV7-6 and TRBJ2-5): GAGVSQSPRYKVTKRGQDVALRCDPISGHVSLYWYRQALGQGPEFLTYFNYEAQQDKSGLPNDRFSAERPEGSISTLTIQRTEQRDSAMYRCASSLGISPKAETQYFGPGTRLLVL.

The chain links TRBV7-2 to TRBJ2-3; 10 bases align to TRBD1. V lost 5 bases to trimming and J lost 4 bases; unmatched junction nucleotides: 6. In germline, CDR1 is SGHTA, CDR2 FQGNSA. CDR3 length: 15 residues. Written as DNA, the CDR3 is TGTGCCAGCAGCCGAAGACAGGGGGCGTCAGATACGCAGTATTTT. Translating it yields CASSRRQGASDTQYF. Using reference TRBV7-2 and TRBJ2-3 for the parts outside the CDR3, the full variable domain is GAGVSQSPSNKVTEKGKDVELRCDPISGHTALYWYRQSLGQGLEFLIYFQGNSAPDKSGLPSDRFSAERTGGSVSTLTIQRTQQEDSAVYLCASSRRQGASDTQYFGPGTRLTVL.

This chain uses TRBV4-1 with TRBJ2-3; TRBD1 is a possible D gene (5 bases). The J call may be faulty, since TRBJ1-5 better matches the DNA end. This CDR3 has 15 amino acids. Per germline, CDR1 MGHRA and CDR2 YSYEKL. Here the CDR3 DNA reads TGCGCCAGCAGCCAGTTACACCCTGGGGGGGATACGCAGCATTTT. Translation: CASSQLHPGGDTQHF.

The chain employs TRBV7-2 and TRBJ2-3; TRBD2 agrees at 8 bases. Germline values: CDR1 SGHTA, CDR2 FQGNSA. The ends lost 4 bases at V and 1 base at J; junction bases unmatched: 13. The CDR3 is 18 amino acids. The CDR3 is CASSSTIRGGRRTDTQYF. The CDR3 DNA is TGTGCCAGCAGCTCAACGATCCGGGGGGGGCGCCGCACAGATACGCAGTATTTT.

The chain couples TRBV12-3 or TRBV12-4 to TRBJ2-1; 11 positions match TRBD1. The junction had 4 bases not matched to a gene; V was cut back by 3 bases and J by 6 bases. The CDR3 has 15 amino acids. CDR3 loop: CASSLGQGVANEQFF. For the CDR3, the DNA is TGTGCCAGCAGTTTGGGACAGGGGGTCGCCAATGAGCAGTTCTTC.

This chain uses TRBV7-2 with TRBJ2-4, with D perhaps matching TRBD2 (6 bases). V lost 5 bases and J lost 3, with 17 bases in between. Germline V gene data show CDR1 as SGHTA and CDR2 as FQGNSA. The CDR3 spans 16 residues. CDR3 DNA: TGTGCCAGCAGCCCACAGGCAGCGGAGGGCAAAAACATTCAGTACTTC. Its translation: CASSPQAAEGKNIQYF.